The 20 T cell receptor beta chains below were found in one sample sequenced in a study of technical replicates of blood from four donors. Libraries were prepared by immunoSEQ multiplex PCR; TCRdb keeps only in-frame clonotypes and omits some of them. The sample yields approximately 78,000 clones, 95% to 96% seen once. Sample: T cells isolated from PBMCs. These receptors originate from a human donor in good health.

The chain links TRBV5-1 to TRBJ1-4; D uncertain. V was cut by 4 bases and J by 0 bases, with 13 bases left in between. This CDR3 region has 16 residues. Per germline, CDR1 SGHRS and CDR2 YFSETQ. CDR3 in DNA: TGCGCCAGCAGCCTGCGGGTCGACGCAACTAATGAAAAACTGTTTTTT. Its protein is CASSLRVDATNEKLFF.

V usage is TRBV4-2 and J usage is TRBJ1-6; possibly TRBD1 for D (6 bases). The CDR3 runs to 15 residues. Germline CDR1 LGHNA, CDR2 YNFKEQ. Trimming pared 4 bases from V and 9 bases from J, leaving 16 bases between. The CDR3 loop reads CASSPRPGVSSPLHF. In DNA form, the CDR3 reads TGTGCCAGCAGCCCGCGCCCAGGGGTATCTTCACCCCTCCACTTT.

V and J are TRBV2 and TRBJ2-7; 8 bases line up with TRBD1. The CDR3 extends over 12 amino acids. J lost 6 bases, V lost 6 bases, and 4 bases had no gene match. Germline CDR1 reads SNHLY; CDR2 reads FYNNEI. CDR3 sequence (DNA): TGTGCCAGCAGAAGGACAGGGTTCGAGCAGTACTTC. This sequence encodes CASRRTGFEQYF.

V is TRBV5-6 and J is TRBJ1-4; 8 positions match TRBD1. The CDR3 runs 16 residues. Germline V gene lookup returns CDR1 SGHDT and CDR2 YYEEEE. After removal of 4 bases from V and 2 bases from J, the junction contained 7 bases not matched to a gene. This chain's CDR3 is CASSAGRQGTNEKLFF. DNA for the CDR3: TGTGCCAGCAGCGCTGGGAGACAGGGGACTAATGAAAAACTGTTTTTT.

This clone occurred a few times. The rearrangement joins TRBV28 to TRBJ1-2, with D possibly TRBD1 on 6 matching bases. The CDR3 runs 15 residues. Germline V gene lookup returns CDR1 MDHEN and CDR2 SYDVKM. Trimming removed 2 bases at V and 5 bases at J, with 15 bases between. The CDR3 spells CASSLAQGIRYGYTF. The CDR3 region has the DNA TGTGCCAGCAGTTTAGCACAGGGCATCCGGTATGGCTACACCTTC.

This clone appeared a single time. The chain recombines TRBV2 with TRBJ1-5; a weak D match, TRBD1 (6 bases). Trimming pared 3 bases from V and 0 bases from J, leaving 9 bases between. This CDR3 is 15 amino acids long. Germline loops: CDR1 SNHLY, CDR2 FYNNEI. The CDR3 region is CASSEGGHSNQPQHF. The DNA for the CDR3 is TGTGCCAGCAGTGAGGGGGGGCATAGCAATCAGCCCCAGCATTTT.

This sequence joins TRBV18 and TRBJ2-2; 8 bases are shared with TRBD2. The CDR3 extends over 16 amino acids. Germline V lookup: CDR1 KGHSH, CDR2 LQKENI. The V and J ends lost 3 bases and 1 base, in that order; junction bases with no gene match: 4. The CDR3: CASSPLLAENTGELFF. CDR3 coding DNA: TGTGCCAGCTCACCCCTACTAGCGGAGAACACCGGGGAGCTGTTTTTT.

The chain employs TRBV28 and TRBJ2-1; 8 bases agree with TRBD2. The V gene's germline CDR1 is MDHEN and CDR2 SYDVKM. V was clipped by 4 bases and J by 0 bases; unmatched bases: 2. This CDR3 spans 15 amino acids. The CDR3 sequence is CASSWSGSSYNEQFF. As DNA, the CDR3 is TGTGCCAGCAGTTGGAGCGGGAGCTCCTACAATGAGCAGTTCTTC.

V is TRBV6-5 and J is TRBJ2-1; 9 positions match TRBD2. V was pared by 0 bases and J by 15 bases, with 9 bases of the junction left unmatched. This CDR3 has 14 amino acids. Germline V gives CDR1 MNHEY, CDR2 SVGAGI. The CDR3 bases are TGTGCCAGCAGTTACTCCCCCCTAGCGGGAAGCCCGTTCTTC. Amino acids: CASSYSPLAGSPFF.

This sequence joins TRBV19 and TRBJ1-1; a possible D gene is TRBD1 (5 bases). CDR1 is LNHDA and CDR2 is SQIVND in the germline V gene (reference sequence). V gave up 4 bases and J gave up 1 base, with 7 bases separating them. The CDR3 loop spans 13 amino acids. The CDR3 bases are TGTGCCAGTAGTAACCAGGGGAACACTGAAGCTTTCTTT. Its protein is CASSNQGNTEAFF.

The chain has TRBV9 and TRBJ1-2; maybe TRBD1 (5 bases). The germline CDR1 and CDR2 sequences are SGDLS and YYNGEE. The CDR3 contains 15 residues. V lost 3 bases to trimming and J lost 3 bases, with 15 bases between them. The CDR3 DNA is TGTGCCAGCAGCGCCAACACAGGCTCCGACTATGGCTACACCTTC. Amino acids: CASSANTGSDYGYTF.

CDR3 sequence (DNA): TGTGCCAGCAGATACAGGGGAAGTACCACTGAAGCTTTCTTT. The encoded protein is CASRYRGSTTEAFF. The chain combines TRBV27 with TRBJ1-1, with 7 bases lining up with TRBD1. The CDR3 is 14 residues long. V was pared by 6 bases and J by 4 bases, with 8 bases of the junction left unmatched. The V gene's germline CDR1 is MNHEY and CDR2 SMNVEV (reference sequence).

The chain combines TRBV5-4 with TRBJ1-2, with 7 bases identical to TRBD1. Trimming took 2 bases from V and 3 from J; bases not matched to a gene: 4. This CDR3 is 14 amino acids long. Germline CDR1 and CDR2: SGHNT and YYREEE (reference sequence). The DNA for the CDR3 is TGTGCCAGCAGCTTCAACCAGGGGGACTATGGCTACACCTTC. This sequence encodes CASSFNQGDYGYTF.

The V call is TRBV5-1, the J call TRBJ1-3; 11 nucleotides match TRBD1. The CDR3 contains 15 residues. The V segment lost 5 bases and the J segment 2 bases; nucleotides outside the gene matches: 3. Germline V gene lookup returns CDR1 SGHRS and CDR2 YFSETQ. The DNA for the CDR3 is TGCGCCAGCAGTCCGGGACAGGGGGCTGGAAACACCATATATTTT. Amino acids: CASSPGQGAGNTIYF.

The chain employs TRBV6-6 and TRBJ1-2; D not certain. Germline V CDR1 and CDR2: MNHNY, SVGAGI (reference sequence). The CDR3 loop spans 15 amino acids. Trimming stripped 5 bases from V and 3 bases from J, with 16 bases between. The CDR3: CASSTLQKRDYGYTF. The CDR3, as DNA: TGTGCCAGCAGTACCCTCCAGAAGAGGGACTATGGCTACACCTTC.

The chain recombines TRBV5-1 with TRBJ2-3, with 8 bases matching TRBD2. The CDR3 extends over 15 amino acids. Germline V gene data show CDR1 as SGHRS and CDR2 as YFSETQ. Unmatched junction bases numbered 5, after V lost 3 bases and J lost 2 bases. CDR3 DNA sequence: TGCGCCAGCAGCTCGGGACTAGAGGACACAGATACGCAGTATTTT. Its protein product is CASSSGLEDTDTQYF.

The rearrangement joins TRBV11-2 to TRBJ2-3; D is unresolved. Trimming removed 0 bases from V and 6 bases from J, with 13 bases in between. This CDR3 comprises 15 residues. In germline, CDR1 is SGHAT, CDR2 FQNNGV. CDR3 loop: CASSLDGVAADTQYF. The CDR3 region has the DNA TGTGCCAGCAGCTTAGATGGAGTGGCAGCGGATACGCAGTATTTT.

The V call is TRBV10-3, the J call TRBJ2-5, with TRBD2 matching over 7 bases. The CDR3 is 15 amino acids. J gave up 3 bases and V 3 bases, and 7 bases lay outside the gene matches. Per germline, CDR1 ENHRY and CDR2 SYGVKD. CDR3 in DNA: TGTGCCATCAGTGATTTGGGGGGGAGAAAAGAGACCCAGTACTTC. Protein product: CAISDLGGRKETQYF.

J is TRBJ1-2 and V is TRBV19, with 7 bases aligning to TRBD1. Germline CDR1 is LNHDA and CDR2 is SQIVND (reference sequence). The CDR3 totals 15 residues. J was trimmed by 5 bases and V by 8 bases; bases with no gene match: 14. The CDR3 sequence is CASAKTGARGYGYTF. CDR3 bases: TGTGCCAGTGCCAAAACAGGGGCAAGAGGGTATGGCTACACCTTC.

The CDR3 sequence: CASSLGLRRGNTEAFF. CDR3 in DNA: TGTGCCAGCAGCTTAGGCTTGAGAAGGGGGAACACTGAAGCTTTCTTT. The chain combines TRBV7-9 with TRBJ1-1; perhaps TRBD1 as D (5 bases). Trimming left V 1 base short and J 1 base short, with 13 bases between. The V gene's germline CDR1 is SEHNR and CDR2 FQNEAQ (reference sequence). The CDR3 is made up of 16 amino acids.